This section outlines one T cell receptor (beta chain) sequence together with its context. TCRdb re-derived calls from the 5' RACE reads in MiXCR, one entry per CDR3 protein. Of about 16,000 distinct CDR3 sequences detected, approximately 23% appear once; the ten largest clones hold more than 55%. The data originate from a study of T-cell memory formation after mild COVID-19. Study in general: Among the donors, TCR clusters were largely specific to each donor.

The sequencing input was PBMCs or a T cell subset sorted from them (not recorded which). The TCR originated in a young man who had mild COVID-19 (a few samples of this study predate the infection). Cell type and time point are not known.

CDR3 bases: TGTGCCAGCAGTCCCCCGTCCACCTTC. It yields the protein CASSPPSTF. The chain employs TRBV6-5 and TRBJ1-2; D uncertain. The CDR3 is 9 residues long. Germline V CDR1 and CDR2: MNHEY, SVGAGI. With 5 bases removed from V and 13 bases from J, the gap between germline ends came to 8 bases.